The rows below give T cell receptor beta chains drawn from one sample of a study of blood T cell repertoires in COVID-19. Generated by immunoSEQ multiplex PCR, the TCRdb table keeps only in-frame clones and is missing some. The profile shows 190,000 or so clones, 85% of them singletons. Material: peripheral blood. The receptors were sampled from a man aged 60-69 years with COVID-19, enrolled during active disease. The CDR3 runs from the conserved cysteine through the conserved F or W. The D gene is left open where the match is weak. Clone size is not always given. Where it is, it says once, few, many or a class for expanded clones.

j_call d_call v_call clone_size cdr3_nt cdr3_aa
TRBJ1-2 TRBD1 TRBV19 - TGTGCCAGTACCATAACAGGGGGTCGGGGGTACTATGGCTACACCTTC CASTITGGRGYYGYTF
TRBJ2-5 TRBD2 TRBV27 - TGTGCCAGCAGTTTTCAAGCGGGACGGGGAGAGACCCAGTACTTC CASSFQAGRGETQYF
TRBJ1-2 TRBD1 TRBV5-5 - TGTGCCAGCAGCTTACAGGGGGGCGGCTACACCTTC CASSLQGGGYTF
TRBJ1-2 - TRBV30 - TGTGCCTGGAGTAGGACGGGGGGCTACACCTTC CAWSRTGGYTF
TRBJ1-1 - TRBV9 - TGTGCCAGCAGCGTCGAGGGGGACGGCACTGAAGCTTTCTTT CASSVEGDGTEAFF
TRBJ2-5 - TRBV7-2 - TGTGCCAGCAGCTTCTCCAGGGCTCAAGAGACCCAGTACTTC CASSFSRAQETQYF
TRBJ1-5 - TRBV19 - TGTGCCAGTAGTCTATCACGGGAAGCCCAGCATTTT CASSLSREAQHF
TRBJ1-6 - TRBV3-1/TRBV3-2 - TGTGCCAGCAGCCGAACGAGGGGGAACTCCTATAATTCACCCCTCCACTTT CASSRTRGNSYNSPLHF
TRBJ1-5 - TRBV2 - TGTGCCAGCAGTTTACCTCTCGGGGAACAGCCCCAGCATTTT CASSLPLGEQPQHF
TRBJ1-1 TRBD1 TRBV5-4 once TGTGCCAGCAGCCTACGGGACAGGGGAAGGACTGAAGCTTTCTTT CASSLRDRGRTEAFF
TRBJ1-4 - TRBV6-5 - TGTGCCAGCATTCATGCAGGGCTTGAAGAAAAACTGTTTTTT CASIHAGLEEKLFF
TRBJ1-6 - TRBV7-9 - TGTGCCAGCAGCTTAGCGAGCCAGCCGGGTTCACCCCTCCACTTT CASSLASQPGSPLHF
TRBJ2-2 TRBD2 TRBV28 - TGTGCCAGCAGTTTAACTAGCGGGGGAACCGGGGAGCTGTTTTTT CASSLTSGGTGELFF
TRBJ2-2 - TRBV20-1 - TGCAGTGCTAGTAAGGGGGATCCGGCCGGGGAGCTGTTTTTT CSASKGDPAGELFF
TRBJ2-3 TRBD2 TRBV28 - TGTGCCAGCAGTGGGGCCGGGACTAGCAACCCGACAGATACGCAGTATTTT CASSGAGTSNPTDTQYF
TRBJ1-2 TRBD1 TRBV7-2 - TGTGCCAGCAGCACTTCAACAGGGGAACGTGGCTACACCTTC CASSTSTGERGYTF
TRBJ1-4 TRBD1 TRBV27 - TGTGCCAGCAGTTTAGCGAACAGGGGAGGAAATGAAAAACTGTTTTTT CASSLANRGGNEKLFF
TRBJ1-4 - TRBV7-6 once TGTGCCAGCAGCCGAGACCAGGGGAGGGGTAATGAAAAACTGTTTTTT CASSRDQGRGNEKLFF
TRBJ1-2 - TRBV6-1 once TGTGCCAGCAGTGAGGGCCGGCCCTATGGCTACACCTTC CASSEGRPYGYTF
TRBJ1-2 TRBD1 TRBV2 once TGTGCCAGCATCCCGGGACAGGGATTCTATGGCTACACCTTC CASIPGQGFYGYTF
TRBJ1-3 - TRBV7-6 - TGTGCCAGCAGCGAATTACAGGGTAGTGGAAACACCATATATTTT CASSELQGSGNTIYF
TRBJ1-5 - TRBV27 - TGTGCCAGCAGTTTAAGGCAGGGACAGCCCCAGCATTTT CASSLRQGQPQHF
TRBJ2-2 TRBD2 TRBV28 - TGTGCCAGCGGAAGCGGGAGTGCGAACACCGGGGAGCTGTTTTTT CASGSGSANTGELFF
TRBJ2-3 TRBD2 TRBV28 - TGTGCCAGCAGCTCGGCCCTCCCCAGCGGGAGGGCCAGGGATACGCAGTATTTT CASSSALPSGRARDTQYF
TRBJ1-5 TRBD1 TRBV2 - TGTGCCAGCAGTGAAGGGACAGGCGGCAATCAGCCCCAGCATTTT CASSEGTGGNQPQHF
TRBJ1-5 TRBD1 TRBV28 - TGTGCCAGCAGCCCCGCGACAGGGATGAGTCAGCCCCAGCATTTT CASSPATGMSQPQHF
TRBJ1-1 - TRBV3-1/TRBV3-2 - TGTGCCAGCAGCCAAGATTTTTCGAACCCGCGATTT CASSQDFSNPRF
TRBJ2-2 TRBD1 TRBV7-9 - TGTGCCAGCAGCTTACCAACAGGGGAAGGCGGGGAGCTGTTTTTT CASSLPTGEGGELFF
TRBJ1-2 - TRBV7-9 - TGTGCCAGCAGCCGGACGGAAAGGGGAGGCTACACCTTC CASSRTERGGYTF
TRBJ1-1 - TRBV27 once TGTGCCAGCAGTTTAACAGTTATGAACACTGAAGCTTTCTTT CASSLTVMNTEAFF
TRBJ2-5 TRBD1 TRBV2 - TGTGCCAGCAGGGTTAGGACAGGGGGACAAGAGACCCAGTACTTC CASRVRTGGQETQYF
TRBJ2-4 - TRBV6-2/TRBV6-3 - TGTGCCAGCAGCCCTGGGGAGGGGGAGATCGGCAAAAACATTCAGTACTTC CASSPGEGEIGKNIQYF
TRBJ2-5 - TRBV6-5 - TGTGCCAGCAGTTACGTTGGGGCAGGGTTGGAGACCCAGTACTTC CASSYVGAGLETQYF
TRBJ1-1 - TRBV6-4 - TGTGCCAGCAGTGAAGGGACTGGCCCAGCTTTCTTT CASSEGTGPAFF
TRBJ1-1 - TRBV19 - TGTGCCAGTAGTATAATTTGGACAGAGAACACTGAAGCTTTCTTT CASSIIWTENTEAFF
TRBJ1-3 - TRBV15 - TGTGCCACCAGCAGAGATCGGGGGGGAACTGGAAACACCATATATTTT CATSRDRGGTGNTIYF
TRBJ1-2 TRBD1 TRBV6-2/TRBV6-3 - TGTGCCAGCAGTTTCAGGGGGGCCGTCTATGGCTACACCTTC CASSFRGAVYGYTF